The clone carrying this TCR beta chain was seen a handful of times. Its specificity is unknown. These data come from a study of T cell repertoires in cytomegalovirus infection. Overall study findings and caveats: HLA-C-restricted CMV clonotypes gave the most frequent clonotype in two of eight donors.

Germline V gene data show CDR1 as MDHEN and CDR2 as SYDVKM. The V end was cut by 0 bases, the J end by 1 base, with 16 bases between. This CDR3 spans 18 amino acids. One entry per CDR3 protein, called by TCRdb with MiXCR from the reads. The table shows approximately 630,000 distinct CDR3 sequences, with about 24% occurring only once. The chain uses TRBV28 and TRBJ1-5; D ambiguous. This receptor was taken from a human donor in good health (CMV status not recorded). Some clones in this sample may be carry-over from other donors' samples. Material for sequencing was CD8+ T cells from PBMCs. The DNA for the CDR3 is TGTGCCAGCAGTTTATGGGGAGGGATAGGCATAAGCAATCAGCCCCAGCATTTT. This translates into CASSLWGGIGISNQPQHF. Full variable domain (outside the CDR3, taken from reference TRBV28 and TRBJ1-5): DVKVTQSSRYLVKRTGEKVFLECVQDMDHENMFWYRQDPGLGLRLIYFSYDVKMKEKGDIPEGYSVSREKKERFSLILESASTNQTSMYLCASSLWGGIGISNQPQHFGDGTRLSIL.